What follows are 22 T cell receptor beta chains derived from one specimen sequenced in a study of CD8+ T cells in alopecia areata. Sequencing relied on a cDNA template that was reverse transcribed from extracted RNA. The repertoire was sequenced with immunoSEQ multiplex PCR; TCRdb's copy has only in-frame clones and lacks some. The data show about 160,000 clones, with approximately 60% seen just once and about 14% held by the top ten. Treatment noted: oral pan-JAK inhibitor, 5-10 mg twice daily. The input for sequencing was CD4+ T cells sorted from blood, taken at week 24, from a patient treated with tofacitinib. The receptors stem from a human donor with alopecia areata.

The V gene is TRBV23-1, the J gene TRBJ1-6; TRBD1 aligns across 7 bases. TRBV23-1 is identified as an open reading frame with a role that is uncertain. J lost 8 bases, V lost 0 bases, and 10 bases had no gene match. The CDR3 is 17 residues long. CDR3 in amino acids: CASSQSIYRGRHSPLHF. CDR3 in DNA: TGCGCCAGCAGTCAATCGATCTACAGGGGACGGCATTCACCCCTCCACTTT.

In DNA, the CDR3 is TGTGCCAGCAGCCCCCCGGGACAGCTACAACACGAGCAGTACTTC. Amino acids: CASSPPGQLQHEQYF. The chain employs TRBV6-5 and TRBJ2-7, with 7 bases identical to TRBD1. CDR1 is MNHEY and CDR2 is SVGAGI in the germline V gene. The length of the CDR3 is 15 residues. Trimming at V came to 6 bases and at J to 5 bases, leaving 13 bases not matched to a gene.

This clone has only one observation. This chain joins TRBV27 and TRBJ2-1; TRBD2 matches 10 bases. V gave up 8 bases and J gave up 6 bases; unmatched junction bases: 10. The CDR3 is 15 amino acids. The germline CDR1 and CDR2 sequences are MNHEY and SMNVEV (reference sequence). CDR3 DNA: TGTGCCAGCGGGGGTAGCGGGGGGTTTCGCAATGAGCAGTTCTTC. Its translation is CASGGSGGFRNEQFF.

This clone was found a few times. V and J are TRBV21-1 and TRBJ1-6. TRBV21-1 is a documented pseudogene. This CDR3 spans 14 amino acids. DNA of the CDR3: TGTGCCAGCAGCACGTCCTCCTACTATTCACCCCTCCACTTT. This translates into CASSTSSYYSPLHF.

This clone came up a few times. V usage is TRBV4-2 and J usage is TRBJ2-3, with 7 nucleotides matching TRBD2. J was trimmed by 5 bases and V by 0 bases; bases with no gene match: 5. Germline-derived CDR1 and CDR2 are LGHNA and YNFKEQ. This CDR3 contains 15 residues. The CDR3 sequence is CASSQDSLAVDTQYF. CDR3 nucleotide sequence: TGTGCCAGCAGCCAAGATAGCCTAGCGGTAGATACGCAGTATTTT.

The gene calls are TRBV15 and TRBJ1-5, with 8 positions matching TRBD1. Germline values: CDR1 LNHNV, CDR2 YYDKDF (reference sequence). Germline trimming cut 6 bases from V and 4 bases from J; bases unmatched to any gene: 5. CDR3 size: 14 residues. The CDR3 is CATRLGQANQPQHF. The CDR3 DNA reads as TGTGCCACCAGACTGGGACAGGCGAATCAGCCCCAGCATTTT.

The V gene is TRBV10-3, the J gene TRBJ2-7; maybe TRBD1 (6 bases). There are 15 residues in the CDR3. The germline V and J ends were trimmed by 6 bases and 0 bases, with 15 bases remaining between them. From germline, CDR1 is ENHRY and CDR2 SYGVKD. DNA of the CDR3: TGTGCCATCAGCAGGGGCAGGGGCAGCTCCTACGAGCAGTACTTC. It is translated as CAISRGRGSSYEQYF.

For the CDR3, the DNA is TGTGCCTGGACCCCCTGGACAGCGAACACTGAAGCTTTCTTT. Translation gives CAWTPWTANTEAFF. The chain has TRBV30 and TRBJ1-1; D perhaps matches TRBD1 (6 bases). Between the trimmed V and J ends, which lost 4 bases and 1 base, there was a span of 13 bases. CDR3 length: 14 amino acids. Germline V gene data show CDR1 as GTSNPN and CDR2 as SVGIG (reference sequence).

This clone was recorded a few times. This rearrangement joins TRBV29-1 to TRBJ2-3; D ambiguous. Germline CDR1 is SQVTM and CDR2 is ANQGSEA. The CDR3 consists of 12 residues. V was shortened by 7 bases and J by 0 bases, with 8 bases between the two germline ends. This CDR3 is CSETTSTDTQYF. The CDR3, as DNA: TGCAGCGAAACGACTAGCACAGATACGCAGTATTTT.

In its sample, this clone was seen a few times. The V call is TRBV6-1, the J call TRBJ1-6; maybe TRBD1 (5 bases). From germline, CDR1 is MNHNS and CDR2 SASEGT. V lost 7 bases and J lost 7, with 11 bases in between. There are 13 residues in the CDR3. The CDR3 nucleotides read TGTGCCAGCACCGACAGACAAAATTCACCCCTCCACTTT. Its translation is CASTDRQNSPLHF.

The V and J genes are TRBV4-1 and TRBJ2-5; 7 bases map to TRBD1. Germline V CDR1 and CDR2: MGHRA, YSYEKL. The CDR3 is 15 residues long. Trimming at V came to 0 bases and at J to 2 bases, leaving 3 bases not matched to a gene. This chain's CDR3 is CASSQDLTGQETQYF. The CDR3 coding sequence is TGCGCCAGCAGCCAAGATCTGACAGGGCAAGAGACCCAGTACTTC.

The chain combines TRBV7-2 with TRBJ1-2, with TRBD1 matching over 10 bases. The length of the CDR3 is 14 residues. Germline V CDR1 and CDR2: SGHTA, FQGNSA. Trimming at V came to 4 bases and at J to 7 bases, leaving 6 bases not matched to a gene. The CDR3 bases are TGTGCCAGCAGCTACGACAGGGGGCAGGGTGGCTACACCTTC. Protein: CASSYDRGQGGYTF. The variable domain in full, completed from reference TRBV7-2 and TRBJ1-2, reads GAGVSQSPSNKVTEKGKDVELRCDPISGHTALYWYRQSLGQGLEFLIYFQGNSAPDKSGLPSDRFSAERTGGSVSTLTIQRTQQEDSAVYLCASSYDRGQGGYTFGSGTRLTVV.

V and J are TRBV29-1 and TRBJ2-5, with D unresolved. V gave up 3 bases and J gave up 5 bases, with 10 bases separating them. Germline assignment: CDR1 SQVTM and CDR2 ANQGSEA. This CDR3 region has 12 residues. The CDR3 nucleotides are TGCAGCGTTGATGTCCCTGGGGAGACCCAGTACTTC. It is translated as CSVDVPGETQYF.

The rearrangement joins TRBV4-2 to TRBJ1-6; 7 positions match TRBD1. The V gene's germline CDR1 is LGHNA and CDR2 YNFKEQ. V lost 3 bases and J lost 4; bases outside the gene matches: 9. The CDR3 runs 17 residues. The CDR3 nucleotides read TGTGCCAGCAGCCATCTCTCCGGGACAGAGTATAATTCACCCCTCCACTTT. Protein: CASSHLSGTEYNSPLHF.

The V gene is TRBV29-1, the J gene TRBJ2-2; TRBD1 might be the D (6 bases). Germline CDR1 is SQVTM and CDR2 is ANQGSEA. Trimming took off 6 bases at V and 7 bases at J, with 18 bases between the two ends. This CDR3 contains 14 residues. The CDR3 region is CSVKNRALGGELFF. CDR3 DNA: TGCAGCGTCAAGAACAGGGCGTTGGGCGGGGAGCTGTTTTTT.

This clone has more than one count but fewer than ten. CDR3 sequence reads: CAWRGGKWTGSEKLFF. DNA for the CDR3: TGTGCCTGGAGAGGCGGAAAATGGACGGGGAGTGAAAAACTGTTTTTT. The chain is built from TRBV30 and TRBJ1-4; no clear D gene. This CDR3 is 16 amino acids long. Germline CDR1 and CDR2: GTSNPN and SVGIG (reference sequence). Trimming stripped 3 bases from V and 7 bases from J, with 21 bases between.

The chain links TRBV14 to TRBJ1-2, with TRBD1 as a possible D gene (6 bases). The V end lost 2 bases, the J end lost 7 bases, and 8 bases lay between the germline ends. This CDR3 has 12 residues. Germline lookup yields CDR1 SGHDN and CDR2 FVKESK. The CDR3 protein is CASSQFRGGYTF. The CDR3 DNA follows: TGTGCCAGCAGCCAATTCAGGGGTGGCTACACCTTC.

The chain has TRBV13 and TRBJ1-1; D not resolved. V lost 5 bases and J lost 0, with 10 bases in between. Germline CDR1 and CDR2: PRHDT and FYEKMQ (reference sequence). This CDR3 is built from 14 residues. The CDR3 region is CASSPSPVNTEAFF. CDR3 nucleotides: TGTGCCAGCAGCCCATCTCCTGTGAACACTGAAGCTTTCTTT. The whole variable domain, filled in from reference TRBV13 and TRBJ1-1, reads AAGVIQSPRHLIKEKRETATLKCYPIPRHDTVYWYQQGPGQDPQFLISFYEKMQSDKGSIPDRFSAQQFSDYHSELNMSSLELGDSALYFCASSPSPVNTEAFFGQGTRLTVV.

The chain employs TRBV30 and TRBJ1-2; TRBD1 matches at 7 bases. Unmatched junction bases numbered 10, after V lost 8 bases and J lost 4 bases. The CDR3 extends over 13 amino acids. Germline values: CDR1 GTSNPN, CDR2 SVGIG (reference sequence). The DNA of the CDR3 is TGTGCCCGCTCACAGGGGCAGGGCTATGGCTACACCTTC. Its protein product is CARSQGQGYGYTF.

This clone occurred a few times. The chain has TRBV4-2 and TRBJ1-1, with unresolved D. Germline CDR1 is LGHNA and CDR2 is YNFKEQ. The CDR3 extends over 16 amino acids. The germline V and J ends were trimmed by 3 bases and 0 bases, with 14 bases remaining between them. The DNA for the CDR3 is TGTGCCAGCAGCCACGCGGAGGCGTACGTGAACACTGAAGCTTTCTTT. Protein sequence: CASSHAEAYVNTEAFF.

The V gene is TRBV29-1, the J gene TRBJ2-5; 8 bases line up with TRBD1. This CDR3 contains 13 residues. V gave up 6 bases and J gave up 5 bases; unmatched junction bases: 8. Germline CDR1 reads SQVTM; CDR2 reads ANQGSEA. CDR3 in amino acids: CSVPRTGIETQYF. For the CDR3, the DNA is TGCAGCGTCCCCCGGACAGGGATTGAGACCCAGTACTTC.

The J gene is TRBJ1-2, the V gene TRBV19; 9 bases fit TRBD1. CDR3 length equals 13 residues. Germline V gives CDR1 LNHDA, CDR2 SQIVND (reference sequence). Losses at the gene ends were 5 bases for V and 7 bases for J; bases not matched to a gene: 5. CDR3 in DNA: TGTGCCAGTAGTCGCACAGGGGGCCTTGGCTACACCTTC. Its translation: CASSRTGGLGYTF.